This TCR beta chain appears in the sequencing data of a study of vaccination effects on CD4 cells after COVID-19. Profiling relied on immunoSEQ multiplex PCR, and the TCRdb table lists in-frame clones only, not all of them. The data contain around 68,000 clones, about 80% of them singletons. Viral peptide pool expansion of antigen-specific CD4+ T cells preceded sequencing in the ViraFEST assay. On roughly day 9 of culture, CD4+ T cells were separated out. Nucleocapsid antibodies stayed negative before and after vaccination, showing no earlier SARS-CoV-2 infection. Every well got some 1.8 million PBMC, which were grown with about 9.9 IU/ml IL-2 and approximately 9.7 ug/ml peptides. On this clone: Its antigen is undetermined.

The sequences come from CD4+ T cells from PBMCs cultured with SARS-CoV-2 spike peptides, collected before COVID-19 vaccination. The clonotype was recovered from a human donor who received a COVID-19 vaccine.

The CDR3 protein is CASSSTGDGYGYTF. The CDR3 region has the DNA TGTGCCAGCAGTTCGACAGGGGATGGCTATGGCTACACCTTC. V usage is TRBV6-5 and J usage is TRBJ1-2, with TRBD1 matching 8 bases. J lost 4 bases, V lost 4 bases, and 5 bases had no gene match. This CDR3 comprises 14 residues. Germline assignment: CDR1 MNHEY and CDR2 SVGAGI.